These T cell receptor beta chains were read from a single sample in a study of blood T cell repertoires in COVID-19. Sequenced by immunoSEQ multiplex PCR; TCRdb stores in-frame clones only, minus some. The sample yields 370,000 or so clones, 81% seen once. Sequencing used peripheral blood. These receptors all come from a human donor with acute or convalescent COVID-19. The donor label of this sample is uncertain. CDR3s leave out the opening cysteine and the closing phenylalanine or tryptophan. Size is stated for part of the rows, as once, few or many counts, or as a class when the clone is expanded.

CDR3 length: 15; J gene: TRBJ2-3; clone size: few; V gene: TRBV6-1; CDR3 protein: ASSERGTSGRLDTQY
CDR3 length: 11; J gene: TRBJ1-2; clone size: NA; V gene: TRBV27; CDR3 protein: ASSLEVGAGYT
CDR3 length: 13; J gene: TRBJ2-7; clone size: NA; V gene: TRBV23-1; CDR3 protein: ASSHKNKPSYEQY
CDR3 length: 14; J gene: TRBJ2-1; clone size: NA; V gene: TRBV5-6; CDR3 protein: ASSRGTSGRIYEQF
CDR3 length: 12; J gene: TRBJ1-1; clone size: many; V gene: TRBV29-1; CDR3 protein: SARTGGEVTEAF
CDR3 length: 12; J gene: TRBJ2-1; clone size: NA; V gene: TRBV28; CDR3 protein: ASTPGGRPRGQF
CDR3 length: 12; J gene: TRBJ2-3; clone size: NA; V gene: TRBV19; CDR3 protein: ASRLAGGGDTQY
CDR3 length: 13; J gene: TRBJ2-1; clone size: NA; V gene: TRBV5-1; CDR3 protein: ASSFRDRGPIEQF
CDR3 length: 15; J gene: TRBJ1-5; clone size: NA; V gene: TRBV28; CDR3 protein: ASSLASGNVNNQPQH
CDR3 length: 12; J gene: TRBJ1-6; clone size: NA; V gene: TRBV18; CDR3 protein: ASSPGQGNSPLH
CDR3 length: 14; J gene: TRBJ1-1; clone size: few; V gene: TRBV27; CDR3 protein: ASSFRVQGVNTEAF
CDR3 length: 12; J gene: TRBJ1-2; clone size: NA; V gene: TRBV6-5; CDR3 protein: ASRPQGSNYGYT
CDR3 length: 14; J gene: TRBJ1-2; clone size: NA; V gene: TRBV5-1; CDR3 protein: ASSLATGVESYGYT
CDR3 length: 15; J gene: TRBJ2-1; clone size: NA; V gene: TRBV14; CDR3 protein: ASSQKQPFGSYNEQF
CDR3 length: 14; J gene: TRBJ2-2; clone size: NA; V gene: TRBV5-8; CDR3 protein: ASSLGRGPSTGELF
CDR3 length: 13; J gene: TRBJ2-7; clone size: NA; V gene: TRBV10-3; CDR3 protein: ATNAGTGSTYEQY
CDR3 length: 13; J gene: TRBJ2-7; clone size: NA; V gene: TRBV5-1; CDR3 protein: ASSLGTGATYEQY
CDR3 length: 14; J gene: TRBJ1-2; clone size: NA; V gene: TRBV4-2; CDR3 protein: ASRTAAGETNYGYT
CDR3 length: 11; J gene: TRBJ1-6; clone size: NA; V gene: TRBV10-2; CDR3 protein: ASSDRGDSPLH
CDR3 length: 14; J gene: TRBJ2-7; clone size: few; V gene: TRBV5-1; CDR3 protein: ASSQAGTGGVYEQY
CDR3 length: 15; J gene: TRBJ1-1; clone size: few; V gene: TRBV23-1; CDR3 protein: ASSLRAYSGSGTEAF
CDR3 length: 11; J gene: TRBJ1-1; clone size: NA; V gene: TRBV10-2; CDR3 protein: ASSEWEGGEAF
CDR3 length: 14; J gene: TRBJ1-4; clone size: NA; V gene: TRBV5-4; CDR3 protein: ASSLAGSTTNEKLF
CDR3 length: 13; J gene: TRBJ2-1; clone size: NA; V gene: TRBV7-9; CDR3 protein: ASSFGGGAYNEQF
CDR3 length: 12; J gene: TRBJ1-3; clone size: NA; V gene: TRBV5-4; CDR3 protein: ASSFQGAGNTIY
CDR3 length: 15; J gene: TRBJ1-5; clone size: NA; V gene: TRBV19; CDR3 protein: ASRMAGQGAANQPQH
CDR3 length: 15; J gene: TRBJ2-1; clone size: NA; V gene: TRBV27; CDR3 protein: ASSGLAGGVSASEQF
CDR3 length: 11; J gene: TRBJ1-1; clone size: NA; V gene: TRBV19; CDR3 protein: ASSDSGASEAF
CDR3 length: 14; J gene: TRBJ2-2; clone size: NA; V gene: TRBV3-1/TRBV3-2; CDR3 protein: ASSHHRGGNTGELF
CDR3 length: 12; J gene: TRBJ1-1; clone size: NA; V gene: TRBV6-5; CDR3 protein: ASSLQGLNTEAF
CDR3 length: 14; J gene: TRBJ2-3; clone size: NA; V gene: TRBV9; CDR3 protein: ASQPGGGYGTDTQY
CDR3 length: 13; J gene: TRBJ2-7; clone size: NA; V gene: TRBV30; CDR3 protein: AWSATPRGRSEQY
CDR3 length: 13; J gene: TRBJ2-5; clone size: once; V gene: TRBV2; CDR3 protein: ASSEGSGQPATQY
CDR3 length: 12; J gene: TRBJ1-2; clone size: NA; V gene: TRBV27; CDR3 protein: ASSLGQGIGGYT
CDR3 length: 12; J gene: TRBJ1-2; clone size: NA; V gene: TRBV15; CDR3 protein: ATSRGGGYYGYT
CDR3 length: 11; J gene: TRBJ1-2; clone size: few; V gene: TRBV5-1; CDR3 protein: ASSLGSTHGYT
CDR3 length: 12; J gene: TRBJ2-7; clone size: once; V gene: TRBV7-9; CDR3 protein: ASSLLAASYEQY
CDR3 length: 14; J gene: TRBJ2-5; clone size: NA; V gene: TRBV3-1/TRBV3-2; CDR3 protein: ASSQESRRVRESQY
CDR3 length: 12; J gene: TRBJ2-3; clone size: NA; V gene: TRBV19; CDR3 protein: ASRGTGESDTQY
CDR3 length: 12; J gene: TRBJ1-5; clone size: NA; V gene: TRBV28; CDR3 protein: ASSLSGNNQPQH
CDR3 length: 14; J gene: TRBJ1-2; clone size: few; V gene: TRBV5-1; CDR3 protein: ASSRGSGTGVYGYT
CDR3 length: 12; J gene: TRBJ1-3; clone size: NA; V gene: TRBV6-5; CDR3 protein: ASSWGELGNTIY
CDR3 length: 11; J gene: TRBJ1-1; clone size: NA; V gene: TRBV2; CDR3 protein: ASSEERGTEAF
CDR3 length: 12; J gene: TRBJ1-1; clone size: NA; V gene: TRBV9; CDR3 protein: ASSPQQGLPEAF
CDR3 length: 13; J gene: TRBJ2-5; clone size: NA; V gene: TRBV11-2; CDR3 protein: ASSLGAGAGETQY
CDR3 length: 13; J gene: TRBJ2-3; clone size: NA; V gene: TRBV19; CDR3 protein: ASSTWDRDTDTQY
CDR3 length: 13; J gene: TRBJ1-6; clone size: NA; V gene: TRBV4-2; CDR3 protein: ASSQAGTGASPLH
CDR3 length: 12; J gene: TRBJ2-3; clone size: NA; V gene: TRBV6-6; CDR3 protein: ASTRPGGTDTQY
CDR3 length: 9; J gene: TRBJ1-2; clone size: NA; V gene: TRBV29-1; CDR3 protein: SASGTGGYT